This is a list of T cell receptor beta chains from one sample in a study of blood T cells in healthy people across ages. From the 5' RACE reads, TCRdb called clonotypes with MiXCR, one entry per CDR3 protein. The table shows 540,000 or so distinct CDR3 sequences, with 27% occurring only once. The material sequenced was blood. The source of these receptors is a woman aged 65 to 85 in good health. Both conserved end residues are part of each CDR3. The D gene is left open where the match is weak. Clone size appears in some rows only: once, few, many, or a class for an expanded clone.

V: TRBV12-3/TRBV12-4; size: -; D: -; J: TRBJ2-4; CDR3: CASSTGIGNIQYF; DNA: TGTGCCAGCAGTACAGGGATTGGAAACATTCAGTACTTC
V: TRBV5-1; size: -; D: -; J: TRBJ2-1; CDR3: CASSLVQGPHNEQFF; DNA: TGCGCCAGCAGCTTGGTCCAGGGGCCCCACAATGAGCAGTTCTTC
V: TRBV6-5; size: -; D: TRBD2; J: TRBJ2-5; CDR3: CASSSFLAGEETQYF; DNA: TGTGCCAGCAGTTCCTTCTTAGCGGGAGAAGAGACCCAGTACTTC
V: TRBV12-3/TRBV12-4; size: -; D: TRBD2; J: TRBJ2-5; CDR3: CASSGSGRALSAKTQYF; DNA: TGTGCCAGCAGTGGCAGCGGGAGGGCCTTGAGTGCGAAGACCCAGTACTTC
V: TRBV7-2; size: -; D: -; J: TRBJ2-5; CDR3: CASSLGVGSYQETQYF; DNA: TGTGCCAGCAGCCTAGGCGTAGGATCGTACCAAGAGACCCAGTACTTC
V: TRBV20-1; size: -; D: TRBD2; J: TRBJ2-7; CDR3: CSARDPASGGPYEQYF; DNA: TGCAGTGCTAGAGATCCAGCTAGCGGGGGGCCCTACGAGCAGTACTTC
V: TRBV7-9; size: few; D: -; J: TRBJ1-4; CDR3: CASSRSGQGGEKLFF; DNA: TGTGCCAGCAGCCGAAGTGGACAAGGAGGGGAAAAACTGTTTTTT
V: TRBV6-5; size: -; D: -; J: TRBJ2-6; CDR3: CASSYSTSGANVLTF; DNA: TGTGCCAGCAGTTACTCGACCTCTGGGGCCAACGTCCTGACTTTC
V: TRBV6-1; size: -; D: -; J: TRBJ2-3; CDR3: CASSELRGTSTDTQYF; DNA: TGTGCCAGCAGTGAGTTACGGGGGACTAGCACAGATACGCAGTATTTT
V: TRBV3-1; size: few; D: TRBD1; J: TRBJ1-4; CDR3: CASSQGDRGLTNEKLFF; DNA: TGTGCCAGCAGCCAAGGTGACAGGGGGTTAACTAATGAAAAACTGTTTTTT
V: TRBV7-4; size: once; D: -; J: TRBJ1-3; CDR3: CASSPQWSSGNTIYF; DNA: TGTGCCAGCAGCCCGCAGTGGTCCTCTGGAAACACCATATATTTT
V: TRBV7-3; size: -; D: TRBD2; J: TRBJ2-1; CDR3: CTSSSRDGGSYNEQFF; DNA: TGTACCAGCAGCTCCCGGGACGGGGGGTCCTACAATGAGCAGTTCTTC
V: TRBV14; size: -; D: TRBD2; J: TRBJ2-1; CDR3: CASSQGLPNEQFF; DNA: TGTGCCAGCAGCCAGGGACTACCAAATGAGCAGTTCTTC
V: TRBV5-6; size: -; D: -; J: TRBJ1-3; CDR3: CASSPGWGAYQPGNTIYF; DNA: TGTGCCAGCAGCCCTGGGTGGGGCGCCTATCAACCTGGAAACACCATATATTTT
V: TRBV28; size: few; D: TRBD2; J: TRBJ2-3; CDR3: CASSSLRGDWTDTQYF; DNA: TGTGCCAGCAGTTCCCTCCGGGGGGATTGGACAGATACGCAGTATTTT
V: TRBV13; size: few; D: TRBD1; J: TRBJ2-2; CDR3: CASSFRDRVTGELFF; DNA: TGTGCCAGCAGCTTCCGGGACAGGGTTACCGGGGAGCTGTTTTTT
V: TRBV20-1; size: -; D: -; J: TRBJ2-1; CDR3: CSASGLTVNEQFF; DNA: TGCAGTGCTAGCGGACTAACCGTAAATGAGCAGTTCTTC
V: TRBV5-1; size: -; D: -; J: TRBJ2-2; CDR3: CASSLMGGTDSTGELFF; DNA: TGCGCCAGCAGCTTGATGGGGGGCACCGACAGTACCGGGGAGCTGTTTTTT
V: TRBV3-1; size: -; D: TRBD1; J: TRBJ1-2; CDR3: CASSRDRVYNYGYTF; DNA: TGTGCCAGCAGCCGAGACAGGGTTTACAACTATGGCTACACCTTC
V: TRBV3-1; size: -; D: -; J: TRBJ1-5; CDR3: CASSLGQINQPQHF; DNA: TGTGCCAGCAGCCTAGGACAAATCAATCAGCCCCAGCATTTT
V: TRBV11-2; size: few; D: -; J: TRBJ1-1; CDR3: CASSLGGWGTEAFF; DNA: TGTGCCAGCAGCTTAGGGGGCTGGGGCACTGAAGCTTTCTTT
V: TRBV20-1; size: -; D: -; J: TRBJ2-3; CDR3: CSADATGDNTDAQYF; DNA: TGCAGTGCAGATGCTACGGGGGATAACACAGATGCGCAGTATTTT
V: TRBV10-3; size: few; D: -; J: TRBJ2-5; CDR3: CAISRLSQETQYF; DNA: TGTGCCATCAGTCGACTAAGCCAAGAGACCCAGTACTTC
V: TRBV29-1; size: -; D: TRBD2; J: TRBJ2-3; CDR3: CSVVILAGGDTQYF; DNA: TGCAGCGTTGTCATACTAGCGGGGGGGGATACGCAGTATTTT
V: TRBV3-1; size: -; D: -; J: TRBJ2-6; CDR3: CASSHRSGANVLTF; DNA: TGTGCCAGCAGCCACCGCTCTGGGGCCAACGTCCTGACTTTC
V: TRBV11-2; size: -; D: TRBD2; J: TRBJ2-1; CDR3: CASSLQAGPVGSYNEQFF; DNA: TGTGCCAGCAGCCTCCAAGCGGGGCCGGTGGGCTCCTACAATGAGCAGTTCTTC
V: TRBV5-1; size: -; D: -; J: TRBJ1-1; CDR3: CASSPRGAGNTEAFF; DNA: TGCGCCAGCAGCCCCCGGGGAGCGGGGAACACTGAAGCTTTCTTT
V: TRBV2; size: -; D: -; J: TRBJ1-2; CDR3: CASKAGANYGYTF; DNA: TGTGCCAGCAAGGCCGGGGCTAACTATGGCTACACCTTC
V: TRBV4-3; size: -; D: TRBD1; J: TRBJ2-3; CDR3: CASSPDRGSKDTQYF; DNA: TGCGCCAGCAGCCCTGACAGGGGCAGCAAGGATACGCAGTATTTT
V: TRBV20-1; size: few; D: TRBD2; J: TRBJ2-6; CDR3: CSARPWSGGPSGANVLTF; DNA: TGCAGTGCTAGGCCCTGGAGCGGGGGACCCTCTGGGGCCAACGTCCTGACTTTC
V: TRBV18; size: -; D: -; J: TRBJ2-1; CDR3: CASSPPGLSSYNEQFF; DNA: TGTGCCAGCTCACCACCGGGACTCAGCTCCTACAATGAGCAGTTCTTC
V: TRBV12-3/TRBV12-4; size: -; D: -; J: TRBJ1-4; CDR3: CASSGGISREKLFF; DNA: TGTGCCAGCAGTGGGGGAATTTCAAGGGAAAAACTGTTTTTT
V: TRBV20-1; size: few; D: TRBD2; J: TRBJ2-3; CDR3: CSALSGGATDTQYF; DNA: TGCAGTGCTCTGAGCGGGGGGGCAACAGATACGCAGTATTTT
V: TRBV5-1; size: many; D: -; J: TRBJ2-1; CDR3: CASSPLNSYNEQFF; DNA: TGCGCCAGCAGCCCGTTAAACTCCTACAATGAGCAGTTCTTC
V: TRBV6-6; size: few; D: -; J: TRBJ1-1; CDR3: CASTDNTEAFF; DNA: TGTGCCAGCACGGACAACACTGAAGCTTTCTTT
V: TRBV6-6; size: -; D: -; J: TRBJ1-4; CDR3: CASSQPGTNEKLFF; DNA: TGTGCCAGCAGTCAGCCAGGGACTAATGAAAAACTGTTTTTT
V: TRBV29-1; size: -; D: -; J: TRBJ2-5; CDR3: CSVGGQGIETQYF; DNA: TGCAGCGTTGGTGGGCAGGGTATCGAGACCCAGTACTTC
V: TRBV19; size: once; D: TRBD1; J: TRBJ2-5; CDR3: CASSTTGRMGKTQYF; DNA: TGTGCCAGTAGTACGACAGGGCGAATGGGAAAGACCCAGTACTTC
V: TRBV5-1; size: -; D: -; J: TRBJ2-2; CDR3: CASSPVQLTGELFF; DNA: TGCGCCAGCAGCCCAGTGCAGCTCACCGGGGAGCTGTTTTTT
V: TRBV29-1; size: -; D: TRBD1; J: TRBJ2-7; CDR3: CSVLQGAYEQYF; DNA: TGCAGCGTGCTACAGGGGGCCTACGAGCAGTACTTC
V: TRBV5-4; size: -; D: -; J: TRBJ2-3; CDR3: CASSLEAVTDTQYF; DNA: TGTGCCAGCAGCTTGGAAGCGGTCACAGATACGCAGTATTTT
V: TRBV5-1; size: -; D: -; J: TRBJ2-3; CDR3: CASSLQLLTDLTDTQYF; DNA: TGCGCCAGCAGCTTGCAGCTTTTGACAGACCTCACAGATACGCAGTATTTT
V: TRBV9; size: few; D: -; J: TRBJ2-5; CDR3: CASSVAAGKGETQYF; DNA: TGTGCCAGCAGCGTAGCGGCAGGCAAAGGCGAGACCCAGTACTTC
V: TRBV5-1; size: few; D: -; J: TRBJ2-1; CDR3: CASSLGDAGNEQFF; DNA: TGCGCCAGCAGCCTCGGGGACGCGGGTAATGAGCAGTTCTTC
V: TRBV7-9; size: few; D: -; J: TRBJ1-4; CDR3: CASSLTIRDGNEKLFF; DNA: TGTGCCAGCAGCTTAACAATCCGGGACGGTAATGAAAAACTGTTTTTT
V: TRBV5-1; size: few; D: -; J: TRBJ1-5; CDR3: CASSLEGDRPQHF; DNA: TGCGCCAGCAGCTTGGAAGGAGATCGGCCCCAGCATTTT
V: TRBV7-2; size: -; D: -; J: TRBJ1-2; CDR3: CASGVGLYYGYTF; DNA: TGTGCCAGCGGGGTCGGGTTATACTATGGCTACACCTTC
V: TRBV2; size: -; D: TRBD1; J: TRBJ1-2; CDR3: CASSDSQGASDGYTF; DNA: TGTGCCAGCAGTGATTCGCAGGGGGCGTCTGATGGCTACACCTTC